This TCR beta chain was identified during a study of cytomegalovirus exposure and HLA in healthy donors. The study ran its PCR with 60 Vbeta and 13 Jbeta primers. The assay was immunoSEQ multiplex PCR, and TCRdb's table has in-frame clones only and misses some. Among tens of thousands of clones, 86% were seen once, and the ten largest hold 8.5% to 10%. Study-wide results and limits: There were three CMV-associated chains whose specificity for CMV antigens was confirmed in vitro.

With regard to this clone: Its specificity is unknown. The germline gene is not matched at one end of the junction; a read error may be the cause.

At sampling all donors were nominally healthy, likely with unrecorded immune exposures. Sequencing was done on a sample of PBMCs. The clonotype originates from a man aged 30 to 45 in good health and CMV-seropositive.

The CDR3 DNA reads as TGTGCCAGCAGCGGATACAGGGTAATCTCCAACAATGAGCAGTTCTTC. Protein product: CASSGYRVISNNEQFF. The chain couples TRBV28 to TRBJ2-1; D possibly corresponds to TRBD1 (6 bases). This CDR3 has 16 amino acids. Germline values: CDR1 MDHEN, CDR2 SYDVKM.